This T cell receptor (beta chain) was found in a study of CD8 T cells in ankylosing spondylitis. Study outcomes and limitations: Within ankylosing spondylitis blood, a TCR beta motif made up of eight highly homologous variants appeared to be characteristic. In the blood and synovial fluid of reactive arthritis, some motif variants had been previously reported. Disease-linked clones reportedly showed significant enrichment in matched ankylosing spondylitis synovial fluid.

Preparation of TCR beta libraries was done by quantitative 5'-RACE with molecular barcodes. Via MiXCR, TCRdb re-called the 5' RACE reads, giving one row per CDR3 protein. The sample has about 200,000 distinct CDR3 sequences, over 10% seen once; the top ten hold about 17%. Turning to this clonotype: The target antigen is unknown.

This CDR3 is 16 amino acids long. The genes are TRBV1 and TRBJ1-5. TRBV1 is a recognized pseudogene. The receptor was derived from a male donor with ankylosing spondylitis or in good health (not recorded which). Sequencing was done on a sample of blood, either unsorted or a sorted T cell fraction (not recorded which). CDR3 DNA sequence: TGCACCAGCAGCCAGGGACCCTCCCGGGGGAATCAGCCCCAGCATTTT. Encoded protein: CTSSQGPSRGNQPQHF.